These 18 T cell receptor beta chains came from one sample sequenced in a study of cytomegalovirus exposure and HLA in healthy donors. Amplification used 60 Vbeta primers and 13 Jbeta primers. Sequencing was performed with immunoSEQ multiplex PCR; in TCRdb, only in-frame clones are kept and a portion is missing. This sample yields 100,000 to 150,000 clones, of which roughly three quarters are seen a single time; around 1.5% belongs to the top ten. Material for sequencing was PBMCs. Receptors originate from a woman aged 18-29 years in good health and CMV-seronegative.

This clone is a singleton in its sample. The gene calls are TRBV7-9 and TRBJ2-3; possible D gene TRBD2, 6 bases. V was shortened by 3 bases and J by 2 bases, with 18 bases between the two germline ends. From germline, CDR1 is SEHNR and CDR2 FQNEAQ (reference sequence). The CDR3 consists of 17 residues. The CDR3 here is CASSFDLSGLITDTQYF. The CDR3 DNA sequence: TGTGCCAGCAGCTTCGACTTAAGCGGGCTTATCACAGATACGCAGTATTTT.

This rearrangement joins TRBV29-1 to TRBJ1-2; 7 bases align to TRBD1. The germline V gene has CDR1 SQVTM and CDR2 ANQGSEA. The CDR3 covers 15 residues. Unmatched junction bases numbered 8, after V lost 4 bases and J lost 0 bases. The CDR3 spells CSVGTGTAANYGYTF. Here the CDR3 DNA reads TGCAGCGTTGGCACCGGGACAGCGGCTAACTATGGCTACACCTTC.

This clone appeared once. The chain is built from TRBV5-4 and TRBJ1-3; 7 nucleotides line up with TRBD1. Germline-derived CDR1 and CDR2 are SGHNT and YYREEE (reference sequence). V lost 5 bases, J lost 3 bases, and 2 bases stayed unmatched. The CDR3 totals 13 residues. The CDR3, as DNA: TGTGCCAGCAGTGCAGGGGGTGGAAACACCATATATTTT. Translation: CASSAGGGNTIYF.

The chain couples TRBV6-1 to TRBJ1-1; TRBD1 matches at 8 bases. The CDR3 loop spans 13 amino acids. Trimming cost V 3 bases and J 7 bases; bases outside gene matches: 4. From germline, CDR1 is MNHNS and CDR2 SASEGT. The CDR3 bases are TGTGCCAGCAGTGAGACAGGGGAGGTTGAAGCTTTCTTT. It translates to CASSETGEVEAFF.

CDR3 protein: CASRGWSYNEQFF. In DNA form, the CDR3 reads TGTGCCAGCCGAGGGTGGTCCTACAATGAGCAGTTCTTC. This chain joins TRBV14 and TRBJ2-1; TRBD2 might be the D (5 bases). CDR1 SGHDN and CDR2 FVKESK come from the germline V gene. The V end lost 8 bases, the J end lost 1 base, and 9 bases lay between the germline ends. The length of the CDR3 is 13 residues. Full variable domain (outside the CDR3, taken from reference TRBV14 and TRBJ2-1): EAGVTQFPSHSVIEKGQTVTLRCDPISGHDNLYWYRRVMGKEIKFLLHFVKESKQDESGMPNNRFLAERTGGTYSTLKVQPAELEDSGVYFCASRGWSYNEQFFGPGTRLTVL.

The CDR3 is CASSLSPPLEQYF. CDR3 nucleotide sequence: TGTGCCAGCAGCTTATCCCCCCCTCTCGAGCAGTACTTC. V usage is TRBV7-2 and J usage is TRBJ2-7; D gene ambiguous. The CDR3 is 13 residues long. Germline values: CDR1 SGHTA, CDR2 FQGNSA. The ends were cut back, 2 bases at V and 6 bases at J, with 11 bases in the middle.

The chain recombines TRBV2 with TRBJ1-3; 9 bases match TRBD1. CDR1 is SNHLY, CDR2 FYNNEI, per germline. With 3 bases clipped from V and 0 bases from J, the junction kept 3 bases outside the gene matches. This CDR3 is 16 amino acids long. CDR3 bases: TGTGCCAGCAGTGAGGGACAGGGAAACTCTGGAAACACCATATATTTT. It yields the protein CASSEGQGNSGNTIYF.

This clone was found once. The chain is built from TRBV19 and TRBJ2-7; 7 nucleotides align to TRBD1. CDR3 length: 12 amino acids. V dropped 10 bases and J dropped 4; count of bases not matched to a gene: 7. The germline V gene encodes CDR1 LNHDA and CDR2 SQIVND (reference sequence). DNA of the CDR3: TGTGCCACCCAAACAGGGGAGTACGAGCAGTACTTC. Amino acids: CATQTGEYEQYF.

The chain couples TRBV5-1 to TRBJ2-3, with 7 bases matching TRBD1. Germline V lookup: CDR1 SGHRS, CDR2 YFSETQ. This CDR3 is 16 amino acids long. V dropped 2 bases and J dropped 3; count of bases not matched to a gene: 9. The chain's CDR3 is CASSFGTASGTDTQYF. For the CDR3, the DNA is TGCGCCAGCAGCTTCGGGACAGCATCGGGGACAGATACGCAGTATTTT.

This chain connects TRBV6-7 to TRBJ2-7, with D possibly being TRBD2 (6 bases). TRBV6-7 is an open reading frame whose function is uncertain. V was pared by 8 bases and J by 0 bases, with 11 bases between. This CDR3 has 13 residues. The CDR3 loop is CASPWGLSYEQYF. CDR3 nucleotides: TGTGCCAGCCCCTGGGGACTCTCCTACGAGCAGTACTTC.

This sequence joins TRBV18 and TRBJ1-2; possible D gene TRBD1, 5 bases. The V end was cut by 9 bases, the J end by 3 bases, with 20 bases between. Per the germline V gene, CDR1 is KGHSH and CDR2 is LQKENI. The CDR3 is 15 residues long. The CDR3 loop reads CASAAGPEDYYGYTF. DNA for the CDR3: TGTGCCAGTGCCGCAGGGCCAGAGGATTACTATGGCTACACCTTC. The whole variable domain, remainder taken from reference TRBV18 and TRBJ1-2, is NAGVMQNPRHLVRRRGQEARLRCSPMKGHSHVYWYRQLPEEGLKFMVYLQKENIIDESGMPKERFSAEFPKEGPSILRIQQVVRGDSAAYFCASAAGPEDYYGYTFGSGTRLTVV.

Only one count was recorded for this clone. The V and J genes are TRBV5-1 and TRBJ2-5, with 9 nucleotides matching TRBD2. The CDR3 runs to 16 residues. The trim removed 0 bases at V and 5 bases at J, leaving 8 bases unmatched. Per the germline V gene, CDR1 is SGHRS and CDR2 is YFSETQ. CDR3 DNA: TGCGCCAGCAGCTTGGGGGGTAGCGGGAGTACGGAGACCCAGTACTTC. It is translated as CASSLGGSGSTETQYF. Based on the CDR3 plus reference TRBV5-1 and TRBJ2-5, the full variable domain is KAGVTQTPRYLIKTRGQQVTLSCSPISGHRSVSWYQQTPGQGLQFLFEYFSETQRNKGNFPGRFSGRQFSNSRSEMNVSTLELGDSALYLCASSLGGSGSTETQYFGPGTRLLVL.

This clone was picked up a small number of times. This chain joins TRBV4-2 and TRBJ2-7, with 8 bases fitting TRBD2. This CDR3 spans 16 amino acids. The germline V gene has CDR1 LGHNA and CDR2 YNFKEQ. The J segment lost 3 bases and the V segment lost 1 base, leaving 8 bases of the junction unmatched. Here the CDR3 DNA reads TGTGCCAGCAGCCAAGGTTTGGGGCGGGAGGACTACGAGCAGTACTTC. Residues: CASSQGLGREDYEQYF.

This rearrangement joins TRBV19 to TRBJ1-4; the D gene is possibly TRBD1 (6 bases). The CDR3 runs to 14 residues. CDR1 is LNHDA, CDR2 SQIVND, per germline (reference sequence). The ends were cut back, 5 bases at V and 3 bases at J, with 10 bases in the middle. The CDR3 region has the DNA TGTGCCAGTAGTCACCAGGGGCCTAATGAAAAACTGTTTTTT. Translation gives CASSHQGPNEKLFF.

The chain joins TRBV15 to TRBJ2-7, with D unclear. The germline V and J ends were trimmed by 0 bases and 1 base, with 10 bases remaining between them. CDR3 length: 15 residues. Germline CDR1 and CDR2: LNHNV and YYDKDF (reference sequence). The CDR3 nucleotides read TGTGCCACCAGCAGAGAGATTGTAGCATCCTACGAGCAGTACTTC. It specifies CATSREIVASYEQYF.

This chain links TRBV19 with TRBJ2-5; D not resolved. The germline CDR1 and CDR2 sequences are LNHDA and SQIVND (reference sequence). The CDR3 runs to 9 residues. With 11 bases removed from V and 5 bases from J, the gap between germline ends came to 6 bases. CDR3 bases: TGTGCCGCCGGGGAGACCCAGTACTTC. Its translation is CAAGETQYF.

The CDR3 loop is CATSQGLNYGYTF. CDR3 nucleotides: TGTGCCACCAGCCAAGGACTGAACTATGGCTACACCTTC. V is TRBV15 and J is TRBJ1-2; D gene unclear. Trimming shortened V by 5 bases and J by 2 bases, and 9 bases separated the two germline ends. The CDR3 length is 13 residues. CDR1 and CDR2 from the germline V gene are LNHNV and YYDKDF (reference sequence).

The V and J genes are TRBV30 and TRBJ1-3; D not certain. This CDR3 is 13 amino acids long. The V gene's germline CDR1 is GTSNPN and CDR2 SVGIG (reference sequence). Trimming stripped 5 bases from V and 9 bases from J, with 17 bases between. CDR3 coding DNA: TGTGCCTGGGTCTCGGTTGAGCACAGCACCATATATTTT. Its translation: CAWVSVEHSTIYF.